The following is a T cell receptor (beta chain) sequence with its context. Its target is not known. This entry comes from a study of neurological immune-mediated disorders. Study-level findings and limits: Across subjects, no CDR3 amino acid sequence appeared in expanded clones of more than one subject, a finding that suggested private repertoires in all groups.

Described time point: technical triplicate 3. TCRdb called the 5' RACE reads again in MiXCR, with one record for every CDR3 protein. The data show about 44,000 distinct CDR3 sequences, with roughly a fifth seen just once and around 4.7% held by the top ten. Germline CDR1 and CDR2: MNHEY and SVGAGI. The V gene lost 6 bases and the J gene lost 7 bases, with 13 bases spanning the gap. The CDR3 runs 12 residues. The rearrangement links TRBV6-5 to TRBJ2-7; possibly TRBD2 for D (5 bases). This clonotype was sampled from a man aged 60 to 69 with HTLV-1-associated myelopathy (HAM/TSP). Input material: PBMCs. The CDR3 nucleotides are TGTGCCAGCAGCCACCCTACGGGGGAGCAGTACTTC. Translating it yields CASSHPTGEQYF.